Following are 21 T cell receptor beta chains from one sample sequenced in a study of control samples from healthy donors and cancer patients. TCRdb's copy holds only in-frame clones and misses some; the assay was immunoSEQ multiplex PCR. The repertoire holds roughly 73,000 clones, with around 92% as singletons. The sample consisted of blood. The receptors come from a woman aged 60-70 years in good health.

Concerning this clone: One junction end disagrees with the germline gene, perhaps due to a read error. The genes are TRBV7-7 and TRBJ2-2; D perhaps matches TRBD1 (5 bases). This CDR3 has 18 residues. The V gene's germline CDR1 is SSHAT and CDR2 FNYEAQ (reference sequence). This chain's CDR3 is CASSHDRSGIANTGELFF. CDR3 in DNA: TGTGCTAGCAGCCATGATCGATCAGGGATCGCGAACACCGGGGAGCTGTTTTTT.

V usage is TRBV27 and J usage is TRBJ1-4; the D gene is possibly TRBD1 (5 bases). This CDR3 spans 15 amino acids. V was clipped by 6 bases and J by 3 bases, with 14 bases between them. CDR1 MNHEY and CDR2 SMNVEV come from the germline V gene (reference sequence). Written as DNA, the CDR3 is TGTGCCAGCAGCCGGATGGGGGTGTCTAATGAAAAACTGTTTTTT. The encoded protein is CASSRMGVSNEKLFF.

The chain couples TRBV7-2 to TRBJ2-7; 9 bases map to TRBD2. CDR3 length equals 15 residues. Germline CDR1 is SGHTA and CDR2 is FQGNSA. V lost 4 bases to trimming and J lost 9 bases; unmatched junction nucleotides: 13. The CDR3 spells CASSSYISGRDGQYF. The DNA for the CDR3 is TGTGCCAGCAGCTCCTACATTAGCGGGAGAGACGGGCAGTACTTC.

This chain uses TRBV2 with TRBJ1-6; no definite D call. Germline CDR1 and CDR2: SNHLY and FYNNEI. This CDR3 is 14 amino acids long. V gave up 6 bases and J gave up 0 bases, with 6 bases separating them. The CDR3 loop is CASRGSSYNSPLHF. The CDR3 nucleotides are TGTGCCAGCAGAGGGAGCTCCTATAATTCACCCCTCCACTTT.

This sequence joins TRBV28 and TRBJ2-3; no clear D. V was clipped by 3 bases and J by 0 bases, with 7 bases between them. This CDR3 contains 14 residues. Germline CDR1 MDHEN, CDR2 SYDVKM. The CDR3 region has the DNA TGTGCCAGCAGTTTTTTGCGCAGCACAGATACGCAGTATTTT. This encodes CASSFLRSTDTQYF. The full variable domain, with the rest looked up from reference TRBV28 and TRBJ2-3, is DVKVTQSSRYLVKRTGEKVFLECVQDMDHENMFWYRQDPGLGLRLIYFSYDVKMKEKGDIPEGYSVSREKKERFSLILESASTNQTSMYLCASSFLRSTDTQYFGPGTRLTVL.

The chain combines TRBV7-9 with TRBJ1-2; the D gene is possibly TRBD1 (5 bases). V gave up 5 bases and J gave up 8 bases, with 21 bases separating them. Germline V gene sequence: CDR1 SEHNR, CDR2 FQNEAQ (reference sequence). The CDR3 runs 15 residues. The CDR3 coding sequence is TGTGCCAGCAGCCCTAGGACAAGGGCCTTGTTGGGCTACACCTTC. Its translation: CASSPRTRALLGYTF.

The genes are TRBV2 and TRBJ2-4, with TRBD2 matching 14 bases. Looked up from germline, CDR1 is SNHLY and CDR2 is FYNNEI. This CDR3 is built from 17 residues. V shed 6 bases, J shed 8 bases, and the junction held 12 bases outside the gene matches. The CDR3 DNA is TGTGCCAGCAGGCGATTCGGGACTAGCGGGAGTAGGGACATTCAGTACTTC. This gives the protein CASRRFGTSGSRDIQYF.

The rearrangement links TRBV1 to TRBJ1-1; the table gives TRBD1 as D, unverified against the DNA. TRBV1 is given as a pseudogene. This CDR3 region has 17 residues. CDR3 nucleotide sequence: TGCACCAGCAGCCAAGATAGATACGGGACAGAGAACACTGAAGCTTTCTTT. This gives the protein CTSSQDRYGTENTEAFF.

The CDR3 nucleotides read TGTGCCAGTAGTACCGACATCACAAGGGTCGGCTATGGCTACACCTTC. This codes for CASSTDITRVGYGYTF. The rearrangement links TRBV19 to TRBJ1-2; D is undetermined. The V gene's germline CDR1 is LNHDA and CDR2 SQIVND (reference sequence). V was cut by 4 bases and J by 4 bases, with 19 bases left in between. The CDR3 has 16 amino acids.

V usage is TRBV7-3 and J usage is TRBJ1-2; 7 nucleotides match TRBD1. CDR1 is SGHTA and CDR2 is FQGTGA in the germline V gene. Unmatched junction bases numbered 4, after V lost 0 bases and J lost 6 bases. CDR3 size: 14 residues. CDR3 sequence reads: CASSLTGGENGYTF. As DNA, the CDR3 is TGTGCCAGCAGCTTAACAGGGGGCGAAAATGGCTACACCTTC.

The V and J genes are TRBV7-9 and TRBJ2-1; the D is unclear. Trimming shortened V by 1 base and J by 9 bases, and 4 bases separated the two germline ends. Germline CDR1 SEHNR, CDR2 FQNEAQ (reference sequence). The CDR3 sequence is 11 residues long. The CDR3 DNA is TGTGCCAGCAGCTTAGAAGTTGAGCAGTTCTTC. Translating it yields CASSLEVEQFF.

This clone was seen a handful of times. V and J are TRBV7-2 and TRBJ1-3; a possible D gene is TRBD1 (6 bases). The length of the CDR3 is 15 residues. With 1 base removed from V and 0 bases from J, the gap between germline ends came to 7 bases. CDR1 is SGHTA, CDR2 FQGNSA, per germline. CDR3 in DNA: TGTGCCAGCAGCTTAGGGACAGCCTCTGGAAACACCATATATTTT. This codes for CASSLGTASGNTIYF. The full variable domain, with the rest looked up from reference TRBV7-2 and TRBJ1-3, is GAGVSQSPSNKVTEKGKDVELRCDPISGHTALYWYRQSLGQGLEFLIYFQGNSAPDKSGLPSDRFSAERTGGSVSTLTIQRTQQEDSAVYLCASSLGTASGNTIYFGEGSWLTVV.

CDR3 residues: CASSRGQPSGNTIYF. The CDR3 nucleotides read TGTGCCAGCAGTCGAGGACAGCCCTCTGGAAACACCATATATTTT. The rearrangement links TRBV7-9 to TRBJ1-3; perhaps TRBD1 as D (6 bases). This CDR3 is built from 15 residues. The germline V gene encodes CDR1 SEHNR and CDR2 FQNEAQ (reference sequence). The V gene lost 6 bases and the J gene lost 0 bases, with 12 bases spanning the gap.

The genes are TRBV6-5 and TRBJ2-7; D tentatively reads TRBD1 or TRBD2 (5 bases each). The CDR3 is 16 residues long. CDR1 and CDR2 (germline): MNHEY, SVGAGI. The ends were cut back, 2 bases at V and 2 bases at J, with 16 bases in the middle. The CDR3 bases are TGTGCCAGCAGTTACGCTGGGGACCTACTGACCTACGAGCAGTACTTC. It specifies CASSYAGDLLTYEQYF.

The rearrangement links TRBV5-1 to TRBJ1-2, with 7 bases aligning to TRBD1. The J segment lost 5 bases and the V segment lost 2 bases, leaving 3 bases of the junction unmatched. Germline assignment: CDR1 SGHRS and CDR2 YFSETQ. This CDR3 region has 13 residues. The CDR3 nucleotides are TGCGCCAGCAGCTTCGGGACAGAATATGGCTACACCTTC. As protein: CASSFGTEYGYTF.

The chain couples TRBV29-1 to TRBJ2-7; 11 bases map to TRBD1. The CDR3 covers 12 residues. Trimming cost V 6 bases and J 12 bases; bases outside gene matches: 10. Germline V gene sequence: CDR1 SQVTM, CDR2 ANQGSEA. The CDR3 DNA reads TGCAGCGTGGAGCCTGGACAGGGGGCTATGTACTTC. Its protein is CSVEPGQGAMYF.

The J gene is TRBJ1-6, the V gene TRBV18; weak D call: TRBD1 (5 bases). The V gene's germline CDR1 is KGHSH and CDR2 LQKENI. The CDR3 spans 18 residues. Between the trimmed V and J ends, which lost 2 bases and 0 bases, there was a span of 14 bases. CDR3 DNA: TGTGCCAGCTCACCAGGGCAGGGCGGAAGCTCCTATAATTCACCCCTCCACTTT. Protein sequence: CASSPGQGGSSYNSPLHF.

The chain is built from TRBV28 and TRBJ2-7; 13 bases fit TRBD2. Germline CDR1 and CDR2: MDHEN and SYDVKM. CDR3 size: 15 residues. V lost 4 bases, J lost 2 bases, and 2 bases stayed unmatched. The CDR3, as DNA: TGTGCCAGCAGTTCAACTAGCGGGAGGGCCTACGAGCAGTACTTC. Translated: CASSSTSGRAYEQYF.

This chain connects TRBV4-1 to TRBJ2-7; D is ambiguous. The CDR3 is made up of 15 amino acids. Germline CDR1 and CDR2: MGHRA and YSYEKL. V shed 4 bases and J shed 0 bases, with 13 bases lying between them. The CDR3 is CASSLRGPSSYEQYF. CDR3 nucleotide sequence: TGCGCCAGCAGCCTGCGAGGACCCAGCTCCTACGAGCAGTACTTC.

The gene calls are TRBV10-3 and TRBJ1-3; D is perhaps TRBD1 (6 bases). Germline lookup yields CDR1 ENHRY and CDR2 SYGVKD. V dropped 8 bases and J dropped 0 bases, with 23 bases sitting between them. The CDR3 spans 18 residues. The CDR3 spells CAIERGPEGGSSGNTIYF. The CDR3 nucleotides read TGTGCCATCGAAAGGGGTCCCGAAGGGGGGAGCTCTGGAAACACCATATATTTT.

The rearrangement uses TRBV5-1 and TRBJ1-1; 8 bases match TRBD1. Losses at the gene ends were 4 bases for V and 6 bases for J; bases not matched to a gene: 8. The germline gives CDR1 SGHRS, CDR2 YFSETQ. The CDR3 loop spans 14 amino acids. The CDR3 here is CASSERTGPAEAFF. CDR3 coding DNA: TGCGCCAGCAGCGAGAGGACAGGGCCGGCTGAAGCTTTCTTT.